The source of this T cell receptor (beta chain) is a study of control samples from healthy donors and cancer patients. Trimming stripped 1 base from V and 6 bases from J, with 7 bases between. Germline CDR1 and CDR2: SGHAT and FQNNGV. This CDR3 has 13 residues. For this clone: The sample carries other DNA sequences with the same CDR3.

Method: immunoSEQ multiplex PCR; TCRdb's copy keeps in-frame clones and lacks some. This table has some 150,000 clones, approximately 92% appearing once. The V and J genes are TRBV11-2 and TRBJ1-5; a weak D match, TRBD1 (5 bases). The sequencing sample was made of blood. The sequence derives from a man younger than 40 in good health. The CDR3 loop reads CASSLGGGQPQHF. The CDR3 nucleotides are TGTGCCAGCAGCTTAGGCGGGGGTCAGCCCCAGCATTTT.